This T cell receptor (beta chain) is drawn from a study of blood T cell repertoires in COVID-19. Overall study context: COVID-19 samples from acute and convalescent phases originated in the United States, Italy and Spain.

With 3 bases removed from V and 4 bases from J, the gap between germline ends came to 7 bases. This CDR3 region has 14 residues. CDR1 and CDR2 from the germline V gene are SGHTA and FQGNSA. Only in-frame clones appear in the TCRdb table, and some are missing; sequencing was by immunoSEQ multiplex PCR. The profile shows tens of thousands of clones, about 91% of them singletons. This clonotype was obtained from a woman of 80 years or more with acute or convalescent COVID-19. The chain joins TRBV7-2 to TRBJ1-6; D is possibly TRBD1 (6 bases). The specimen was peripheral blood. CDR3 in DNA: TGTGCCAGCAGCTTGCAGGGGTATAATTCACCCCTCCACTTT. Amino acids: CASSLQGYNSPLHF.